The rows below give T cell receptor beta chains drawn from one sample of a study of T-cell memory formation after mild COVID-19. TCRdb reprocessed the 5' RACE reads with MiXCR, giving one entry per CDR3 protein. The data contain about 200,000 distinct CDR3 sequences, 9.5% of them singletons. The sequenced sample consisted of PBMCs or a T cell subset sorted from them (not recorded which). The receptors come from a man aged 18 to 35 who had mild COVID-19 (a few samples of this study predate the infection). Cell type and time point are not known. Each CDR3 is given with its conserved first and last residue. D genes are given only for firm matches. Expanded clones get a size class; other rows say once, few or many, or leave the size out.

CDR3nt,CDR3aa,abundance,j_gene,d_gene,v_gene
TGTGCCAGCAGTGATGGGCTCGTCCAGGGGCCCACCGGGGAGCTGTTTTTT,CASSDGLVQGPTGELFF,few,TRBJ2-2,NA,TRBV25-1
TGCAGTGCTCCCCGAGCGGGGGGATGGAATGAGCAGTTCTTC,CSAPRAGGWNEQFF,many,TRBJ2-1,TRBD2,TRBV20-1
TGTGCCAGCAGTTTAGTCGACGAACATAGCAATCAGCCCCAGCATTTT,CASSLVDEHSNQPQHF,few,TRBJ1-5,NA,TRBV27
TGTGCCAGCACCCTCACACAAGACGGCTATGGCTACACCTTC,CASTLTQDGYGYTF,NA,TRBJ1-2,NA,TRBV7-9
TGTGCCAGCAGCCAGGAGTGGCTACCTCCAGCAGATACGCAGTATTTT,CASSQEWLPPADTQYF,once,TRBJ2-3,NA,TRBV7-9
TGCGCCAGCAGCTTGGAAGCAGGGGTTCCCGGGGAGCTGTTTTTT,CASSLEAGVPGELFF,few,TRBJ2-2,NA,TRBV5-1
TGTGCCAGCAGTGCTGCGACAATCTGGGCTAATTCACCCCTCCACTTT,CASSAATIWANSPLHF,NA,TRBJ1-6,NA,TRBV2
TGTGCCAGCTCACCTTGGCCGGACACTGAAGCTTTCTTT,CASSPWPDTEAFF,many,TRBJ1-1,NA,TRBV18
TGTGCCAGCGGAAAACAGGAAAACATTCAGTACTTC,CASGKQENIQYF,many,TRBJ2-4,NA,TRBV6-6
TGTGCCAGCAGTCCATGGGGACAGGTGAACACCGGGGAGCTGTTTTTT,CASSPWGQVNTGELFF,many,TRBJ2-2,TRBD1,TRBV12-3/TRBV12-4
TGTGCCAGCAGCTTAAACGGACTAGATACGCAGTATTTT,CASSLNGLDTQYF,NA,TRBJ2-3,NA,TRBV7-2
TGCGCCAGCAGCTTGGATCTTGCTTTGAACACTGAAGCTTTCTTT,CASSLDLALNTEAFF,NA,TRBJ1-1,NA,TRBV5-1
TGTGCCACCAGTGATACCGGAAGAGGCACCGGGGAGCTGTTTTTT,CATSDTGRGTGELFF,few,TRBJ2-2,NA,TRBV24-1
TGTGCCAGCAGGTCCCTGGTTGGCAATCAGCCCCAGCATTTT,CASRSLVGNQPQHF,few,TRBJ1-5,NA,TRBV7-2
TGCGCCAGCAGTGTGGGCTATGGCACCGGGGAGCTGTTTTTT,CASSVGYGTGELFF,NA,TRBJ2-2,NA,TRBV10-1
TGTGCCAGCAGTTCAAACAGGGGGCGTAGAGTTGATGGCTACACCTTC,CASSSNRGRRVDGYTF,NA,TRBJ1-2,TRBD1,TRBV27
TGTGCCAGCAGCCCTTTACCGGGACAGGGAGGGTATGGCTACACCTTC,CASSPLPGQGGYGYTF,NA,TRBJ1-2,TRBD1,TRBV27
TGTGCCAGCAGCCAGGCCGGGAGAAATTCACCCCTCCACTTT,CASSQAGRNSPLHF,few,TRBJ1-6,NA,TRBV5-5
TGTGCCAGCAGTTTACGGGCAGCCGGTTCATATGGCTACACCTTC,CASSLRAAGSYGYTF,few,TRBJ1-2,NA,TRBV12-3/TRBV12-4
TGCGCCAGCAGCCAAGAGAGGACCCTCGGCGGAGATACGCAGTATTTT,CASSQERTLGGDTQYF,few,TRBJ2-3,NA,TRBV4-3